Listed below are T cell receptor beta chains from one sample, sequenced in a study of blood T cell repertoires in COVID-19. Sequencing used immunoSEQ multiplex PCR; TCRdb keeps in-frame clones, though not all of them. The table has more than 90,000 clones, 85% seen once. The specimen sequenced was peripheral blood. The source is a woman in her 70s with active or convalescent COVID-19. Each CDR3 is given with its conserved first and last residue. The D gene is left open where the match is weak. Part of the rows lack a size; the others show once, few, many or a class for expanded clones.

j_call d_call v_call clone_size cdr3_nt cdr3_aa
TRBJ1-1 TRBD1 TRBV28 NA TGTGCCAGCAGTCCCCTGAGACAGGGTAGAACTGAAGCTTTCTTT CASSPLRQGRTEAFF
TRBJ2-2 NA TRBV29-1 NA TGCAGCGCGACGACAGGGAGGTCCGGGGAGCTGTTTTTT CSATTGRSGELFF
TRBJ2-7 TRBD1 TRBV3-1/TRBV3-2 once TGTGCCAGCAGCCAAGATGTGGGACAGGCGGCCTACGAGCAGTACTTC CASSQDVGQAAYEQYF
TRBJ2-1 TRBD2 TRBV12-3/TRBV12-4 NA TGTGCCAGCAGGGCTAGCGGCCTTGGTGAGCAGTTCTTC CASRASGLGEQFF
TRBJ1-4 NA TRBV19 few TGTGCCAGTACGGGTTCAGGGGCAACTAATGAAAAACTGTTTTTT CASTGSGATNEKLFF
TRBJ2-1 NA TRBV18 NA TGTGCCAGCTCACCACCGAGCGGAACCTACAATGAGCAGTTCTTC CASSPPSGTYNEQFF
TRBJ1-1 NA TRBV28 NA TGTGCCAGCATTCGATACATGAACACTGAAGCTTTCTTT CASIRYMNTEAFF
TRBJ2-7 TRBD1 TRBV5-4 NA TGTGCCAGCAGCTTGGACAGGGGCGAAGAGCAGTACTTC CASSLDRGEEQYF
TRBJ1-4 NA TRBV28 NA TGTGCAACCCGAGAGAGATCAAATGAAAAACTGTTTTTT CATRERSNEKLFF
TRBJ2-1 TRBD1 TRBV7-3 NA TGTGCCAGCAGCCAAGGCCCGGGACAGACCCAAAATGAGCAGTTCTTC CASSQGPGQTQNEQFF
TRBJ2-1 TRBD2 TRBV30 NA TGTGCCTGGAGTAGCGGGATTGGTGAGCAGTTCTTC CAWSSGIGEQFF
TRBJ1-6 NA TRBV4-2 NA TGTGCCAGCCAAAAACAGGGAGTCGGGCATTCACCCCTCCACTTT CASQKQGVGHSPLHF
TRBJ1-6 TRBD1 TRBV19 NA TGTGCCAGTAGTTTGAGGGGGACAGATAATTCACCCCTCCACTTT CASSLRGTDNSPLHF
TRBJ1-2 TRBD1 TRBV19 NA TGTGCCAGTAGTATAACGGGGGGACAGGCGTTTGGCTATGGCTACACCTTC CASSITGGQAFGYGYTF
TRBJ2-7 NA TRBV6-5 NA TGTGCCAGCAGTCCAGGGCTTACTTCCTACGAGCAGTACTTC CASSPGLTSYEQYF
TRBJ2-5 TRBD1 TRBV7-7 NA TGTGCTAGCAGCAGCTTAGGACAGGGGGTTGGGGAGACCCAGTACTTC CASSSLGQGVGETQYF
TRBJ2-3 NA TRBV5-8 NA TGTGCCAGCAGCTTGAACAGGGTAGTGTTGGGCACAGATACGCAGTATTTT CASSLNRVVLGTDTQYF
TRBJ1-6 TRBD1 TRBV30 NA TGTGCCTGGAGATTAGCACGACAGGGTGGTTCACCCCTCCACTTT CAWRLARQGGSPLHF
TRBJ1-2 NA TRBV11-2 NA TGTGCCAGCAGCTCTCAGGGATTGACCTATGGCTACACCTTC CASSSQGLTYGYTF
TRBJ2-7 TRBD1 TRBV29-1 NA TGCAGCGTGGGACAGGAGACCTACGAGCAGTACTTC CSVGQETYEQYF
TRBJ2-5 TRBD2 TRBV5-4 NA TGTGCCAGCAGACTAGCGGGAAAAGAGACCCAGTACTTC CASRLAGKETQYF
TRBJ1-1 NA TRBV13 NA TGTGCCAGCAGCACACCGACAGAAGGAAACACTGAAGCTTTCTTT CASSTPTEGNTEAFF
TRBJ2-2 TRBD2 TRBV6-5 NA TGTGCCAGCATATCGGGACTAGCGGACACCGGGGAGCTGTTTTTT CASISGLADTGELFF